The 2 T cell receptor beta chains below all came from one sample that was sequenced in a study of T-cell memory formation after mild COVID-19. TCRdb ran MiXCR on the 5' RACE reads and lists one entry per CDR3 protein. The data show a few hundred thousand distinct CDR3 sequences, under 30% seen once. What was sequenced was PBMCs or a T cell subset sorted from them (not recorded which). The origin of the receptors is an adult woman who had mild COVID-19 (a few samples of this study predate the infection). Cell type and time point are not known.

The chain has TRBV5-6 and TRBJ2-4; TRBD2 matches at 7 bases. Germline CDR1 is SGHDT and CDR2 is YYEEEE. This CDR3 region has 13 residues. V dropped 4 bases and J dropped 4; count of bases not matched to a gene: 2. For the CDR3, the DNA is TGTGCCAGCAGCCTCGGGGGGAAAAACATTCAGTACTTC. The encoded protein is CASSLGGKNIQYF.

The chain has TRBV30 and TRBJ1-2; maybe TRBD1 (6 bases). Trimming stripped 2 bases from V and 2 bases from J, with 9 bases between. From germline, CDR1 is GTSNPN and CDR2 SVGIG (reference sequence). CDR3 length equals 13 residues. The CDR3 region has the DNA TGTGCCTGGAGTAGAGGGGGGAACTATGGCTACACCTTC. Protein: CAWSRGGNYGYTF.